Listed below are T cell receptor beta chains from one sample, sequenced in a study of cytomegalovirus exposure and HLA in healthy donors. Repertoires were generated with immunoSEQ multiplex PCR, while TCRdb's copy carries only in-frame clones and drops some. The sample holds 89,000 or so clones; approximately 93% are singletons and the top ten take 1.1%. The specimen was PBMCs. Receptors originate from a woman in her 30s in good health and CMV-seropositive. The CDR3 runs from the conserved cysteine through the conserved F or W.

v_call	j_call	cdr3_length	cdr3_aa
TRBV7-8	TRBJ2-7	15	CASSLRTGDLLGFSF
TRBV28	TRBJ1-3	13	CASGEGGGNTIYF
TRBV11-1	TRBJ2-1	14	CASSLNGHYNEQFF
TRBV14	TRBJ2-1	17	CASSHDKAGVYRHEQFF
TRBV7-6	TRBJ2-7	16	CASSPAVGQGNYEQYF
TRBV28	TRBJ1-2	12	CASSSVTGGYTF
TRBV11-2	TRBJ1-5	17	CASSSIPPGQRGEPFAF
TRBV27	TRBJ2-3	15	CASSSGQGAADTQYF
TRBV4-2	TRBJ2-7	16	CASSQDFRGGVHEQYF
TRBV5-1	TRBJ2-5	19	CASSWGLTSGSELLETQYF
TRBV6-6	TRBJ2-4	15	CASSRRTSEKNIQYF
TRBV9	TRBJ1-1	13	CASSVGANTEAFF
TRBV28	TRBJ2-7	14	CASSLWDSPYEQYF
TRBV6-5	TRBJ2-1	14	CASRPGLAGLEQFF
TRBV27	TRBJ2-7	13	CASSNRGIYEQYF
TRBV7-2	TRBJ2-2	14	CASGRSGSTGELFF
TRBV27	TRBJ2-5	15	CASSRLAGYQETQYF
TRBV10-3	TRBJ2-5	13	CAISSESQETQYF
TRBV28	TRBJ1-5	15	CASKKAYPDNQPQHF
TRBV19	TRBJ1-2	13	CASKAGGVYGYTF
TRBV10-3	TRBJ2-7	14	CAISEFSGSYEQYF
TRBV25-1	TRBJ2-5	16	CASSEVRTRRKETQYF
TRBV7-2	TRBJ2-1	13	CASSLARAVEQFF
TRBV5-6	TRBJ2-3	15	CASSSPGHSTDTQYF
TRBV9	TRBJ2-1	14	CASSVGQGYNEQFF
TRBV7-2	TRBJ2-3	12	CASSPSTDTQYF
TRBV11-2	TRBJ2-7	15	CASSLRTGDYFEQYF
TRBV28	TRBJ2-7	14	CASRQAGSSYEQYF
TRBV9	TRBJ2-3	15	CASSVTGRPPDTQYF
TRBV7-2	TRBJ2-2	14	CASRHRGDTGELFF
TRBV19	TRBJ2-7	13	CASSVLDSYEQYF